The 9 T cell receptor beta chains reported below all come from one sample, sequenced in a study of T cell repertoires in cytomegalovirus infection. TCRdb re-called the reads with MiXCR, one entry per CDR3 protein. The profile covers approximately 590,000 distinct CDR3 sequences, with 40% appearing a single time and around 48% taken by the ten largest. Their antigens remain unidentified. The sample here was cultured PBMCs, taken from culture after CMV antigen stimulation. These receptors originate from a human donor in good health (CMV status not recorded). Some clones in this sample may be carry-over from other donors' samples.

This clonotype appeared a few times. This chain connects TRBV12-3 or TRBV12-4 to TRBJ1-4, with unresolved D. The CDR3 runs 14 residues. The V end was cut by 8 bases, the J end by 5 bases, with 15 bases between. In DNA, the CDR3 is TGTGCCAGCCGCCCGGGGTCGGGAAATGAAAAACTGTTTTTT. This sequence encodes CASRPGSGNEKLFF.

CDR3 in amino acids: CASSHKRERTDTQYF. The CDR3 DNA follows: TGTGCCAGCAGCCATAAGCGGGAGCGCACAGATACGCAGTATTTT. The chain joins TRBV7-9 to TRBJ2-3; 8 nucleotides line up with TRBD2. In germline, CDR1 is SEHNR, CDR2 FQNEAQ (reference sequence). This CDR3 spans 15 amino acids. With 5 bases clipped from V and 1 base from J, the junction kept 5 bases outside the gene matches.

The V and J genes are TRBV19 and TRBJ1-5; D is ambiguous. The CDR3 contains 14 residues. The V and J ends lost 1 base and 6 bases respectively, with 10 bases between them. Germline V lookup: CDR1 LNHDA, CDR2 SQIVND (reference sequence). The CDR3, as DNA: TGTGCCAGTAGTATAGCTGGGTTCTCTCAGCCCCAGCATTTT. Translating gives CASSIAGFSQPQHF.

The chain links TRBV2 to TRBJ1-1; D possibly corresponds to TRBD1 (5 bases). The V and J ends lost 5 bases and 2 bases respectively, with 18 bases between them. Germline CDR1 reads SNHLY; CDR2 reads FYNNEI. CDR3 size: 16 residues. The DNA of the CDR3 is TGTGCCAGCAGTCGTTCGAGCAGGACACTCAACACTGAAGCTTTCTTT. As protein: CASSRSSRTLNTEAFF.

This sequence joins TRBV10-3 and TRBJ2-7; possibly TRBD1 or TRBD2 for D (5 bases each). The CDR3 totals 17 residues. Germline lookup yields CDR1 ENHRY and CDR2 SYGVKD. V was cut by 3 bases and J by 3 bases, with 21 bases left in between. CDR3 protein: CAISEPQGRPGRYEQYF. CDR3 bases: TGTGCCATCAGTGAACCCCAGGGCCGACCGGGGCGCTACGAGCAGTACTTC.

Notes on this clonotype: A junction boundary mismatches the germline segment, possibly from a read error. The V call is TRBV9, the J call TRBJ2-1; weak D call: TRBD2 (5 bases). Germline V gene lookup returns CDR1 SGDLS and CDR2 YYNGEE. This CDR3 has 16 residues. CDR3 amino acids: CAGSPRGQAPYNEQFF. DNA of the CDR3: TGTGCCGGCAGCCCCCGCGGGCAGGCGCCCTACAATGAGCAGTTCTTC.

This clonotype was recorded only once. The chain links TRBV20-1 to TRBJ2-1; D is perhaps TRBD2 (7 bases). The CDR3 runs to 14 residues. The germline V gene has CDR1 DFQATT and CDR2 SNEGSKA (reference sequence). Between the trimmed V and J ends, which lost 6 bases and 6 bases, there was a span of 18 bases. In nucleotides, the CDR3 is TGCAGTGCCGAACGGGGGGCCGAGGGCAATGAGCAGTTCTTC. It specifies CSAERGAEGNEQFF.

The V gene is TRBV7-2, the J gene TRBJ1-2; D is undetermined. The CDR3 consists of 14 residues. Trimming removed 1 base from V and 2 bases from J, with 8 bases in between. CDR1 and CDR2 (germline): SGHTA, FQGNSA. The CDR3 loop is CASSLGWINYGYTF. For the CDR3, the DNA is TGTGCCAGCAGCTTAGGTTGGATAAACTATGGCTACACCTTC.

The chain combines TRBV15 with TRBJ2-4, with D possibly being TRBD1 (6 bases). The CDR3 has 14 residues. CDR1 and CDR2 (germline): LNHNV, YYDKDF (reference sequence). Trimming removed 1 base at V and 6 bases at J, with 10 bases between. The CDR3 DNA reads as TGTGCCACCAGCAGAGCGGACAGTGGAAACATTCAGTACTTC. It translates to CATSRADSGNIQYF.